This TCR beta chain appears in the sequencing data of a study of T cells in Graves' hyperthyroidism and ophthalmopathy. Amplification targeted TCR beta CDR3 regions from RNA transcripts. HTBI primers were used for first-round RT-PCR of the TCR CDR3. A single record per CDR3 protein comes from TCRdb applying MiXCR to the multiplex PCR reads. The data hold approximately 400,000 distinct CDR3 sequences, with roughly 13% observed a single time. With duration under 3 months, ophthalmopathy was active: Clinical Activity Score at least 3, NOSPECS at least 4. This clonotype was sampled from a man aged 50-59 years with Graves' ophthalmopathy. Sample: blood.

The CDR3 is CASSLVLRGTGRSSYNEQFF. As DNA, the CDR3 is TGCGCCAGCAGCTTGGTTTTGCGGGGGACAGGGAGGAGCTCCTACAATGAGCAGTTCTTC. The genes are TRBV5-1 and TRBJ2-1; 9 nucleotides match TRBD1. Germline CDR1 is SGHRS and CDR2 is YFSETQ. The CDR3 runs to 20 residues. J lost 0 bases, V lost 0 bases, and 13 bases had no gene match.